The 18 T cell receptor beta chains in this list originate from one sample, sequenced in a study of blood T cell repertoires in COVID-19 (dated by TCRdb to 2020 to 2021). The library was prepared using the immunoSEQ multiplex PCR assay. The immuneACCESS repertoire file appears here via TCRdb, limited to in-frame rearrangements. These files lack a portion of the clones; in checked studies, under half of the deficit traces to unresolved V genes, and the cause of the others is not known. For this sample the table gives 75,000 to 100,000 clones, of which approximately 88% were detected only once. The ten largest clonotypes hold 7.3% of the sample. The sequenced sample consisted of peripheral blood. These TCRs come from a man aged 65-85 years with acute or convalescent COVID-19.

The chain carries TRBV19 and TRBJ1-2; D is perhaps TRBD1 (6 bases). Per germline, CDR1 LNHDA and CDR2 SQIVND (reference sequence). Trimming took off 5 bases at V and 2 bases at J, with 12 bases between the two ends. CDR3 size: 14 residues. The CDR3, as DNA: TGTGCCAGTAGTCTTGTCACAGGGAACTATGGCTACACCTTC. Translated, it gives CASSLVTGNYGYTF.

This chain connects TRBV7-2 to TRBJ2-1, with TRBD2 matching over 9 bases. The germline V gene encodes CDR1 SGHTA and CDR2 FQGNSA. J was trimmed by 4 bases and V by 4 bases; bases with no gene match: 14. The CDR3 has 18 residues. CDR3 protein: CASSSGGLALRGYNEQFF. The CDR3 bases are TGTGCCAGCAGCTCGGGGGGACTAGCCCTTCGAGGTTACAATGAGCAGTTCTTC. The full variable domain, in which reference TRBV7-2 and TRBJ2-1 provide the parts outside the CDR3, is GAGVSQSPSNKVTEKGKDVELRCDPISGHTALYWYRQSLGQGLEFLIYFQGNSAPDKSGLPSDRFSAERTGGSVSTLTIQRTQQEDSAVYLCASSSGGLALRGYNEQFFGPGTRLTVL.

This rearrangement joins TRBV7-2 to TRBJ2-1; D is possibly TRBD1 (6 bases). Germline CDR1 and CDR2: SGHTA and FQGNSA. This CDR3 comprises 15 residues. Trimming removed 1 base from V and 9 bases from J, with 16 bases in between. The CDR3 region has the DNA TGTGCCAGCAGCTTAGGTTTAGGGGGTCTAGGTGAGCAGTTCTTC. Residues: CASSLGLGGLGEQFF.

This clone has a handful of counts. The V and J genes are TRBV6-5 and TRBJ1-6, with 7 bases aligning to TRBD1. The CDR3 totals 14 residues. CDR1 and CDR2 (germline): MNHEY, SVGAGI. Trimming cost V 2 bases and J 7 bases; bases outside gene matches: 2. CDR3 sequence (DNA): TGTGCCAGCAGTTACGGGACAGAAAATTCACCCCTCCACTTT. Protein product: CASSYGTENSPLHF.

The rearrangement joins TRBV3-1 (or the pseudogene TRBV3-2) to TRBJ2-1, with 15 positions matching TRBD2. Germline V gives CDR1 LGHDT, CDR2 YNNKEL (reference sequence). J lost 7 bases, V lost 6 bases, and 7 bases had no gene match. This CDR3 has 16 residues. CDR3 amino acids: CASSRGTSGRTNEQFF. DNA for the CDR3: TGTGCCAGCAGTCGAGGGACTAGCGGGAGGACGAATGAGCAGTTCTTC.

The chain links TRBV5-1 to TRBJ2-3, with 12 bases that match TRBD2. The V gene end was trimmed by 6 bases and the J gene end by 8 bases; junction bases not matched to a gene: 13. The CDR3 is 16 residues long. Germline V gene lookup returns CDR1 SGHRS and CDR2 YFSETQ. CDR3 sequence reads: CASTTSGGSIFATQYF. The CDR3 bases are TGCGCCAGCACGACTAGCGGGGGCTCCATCTTTGCTACGCAGTATTTT.

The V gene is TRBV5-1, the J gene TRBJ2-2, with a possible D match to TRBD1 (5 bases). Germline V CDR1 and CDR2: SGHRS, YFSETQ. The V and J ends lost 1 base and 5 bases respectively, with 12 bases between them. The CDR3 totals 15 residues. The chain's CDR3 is CASSLTPGQTGELFF. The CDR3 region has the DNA TGCGCCAGCAGCTTGACGCCAGGGCAAACCGGGGAGCTGTTTTTT.

CDR3 amino acids: CASSDWDRGNTEAFF. In DNA form, the CDR3 reads TGTGCCAGCAGTGACTGGGACAGGGGGAACACTGAAGCTTTCTTT. V is TRBV27 and J is TRBJ1-1; 10 positions agree with TRBD1. This CDR3 comprises 15 residues. Germline trimming cut 5 bases from V and 1 base from J; bases unmatched to any gene: 4. Germline values: CDR1 MNHEY, CDR2 SMNVEV (reference sequence).

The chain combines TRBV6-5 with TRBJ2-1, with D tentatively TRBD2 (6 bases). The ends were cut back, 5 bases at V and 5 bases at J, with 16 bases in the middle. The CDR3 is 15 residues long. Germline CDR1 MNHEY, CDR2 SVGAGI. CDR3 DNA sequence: TGTGCCAGCAGTCCAGCGGGCCCAAGAAACAATGAGCAGTTCTTC. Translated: CASSPAGPRNNEQFF.

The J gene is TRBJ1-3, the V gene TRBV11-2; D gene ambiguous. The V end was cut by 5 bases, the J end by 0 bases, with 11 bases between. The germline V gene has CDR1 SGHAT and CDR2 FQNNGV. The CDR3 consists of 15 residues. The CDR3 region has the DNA TGTGCCAGCAGCCAGAGGGCTTACTCTGGAAACACCATATATTTT. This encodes CASSQRAYSGNTIYF.

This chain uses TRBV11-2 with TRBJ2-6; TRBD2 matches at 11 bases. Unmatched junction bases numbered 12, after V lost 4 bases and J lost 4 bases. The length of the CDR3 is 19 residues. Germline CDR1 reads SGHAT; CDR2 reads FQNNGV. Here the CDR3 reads CASSSAGTSGPRGANVLTF. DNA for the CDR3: TGTGCCAGCAGCTCAGCCGGGACTAGCGGACCTAGGGGGGCCAACGTCCTGACTTTC. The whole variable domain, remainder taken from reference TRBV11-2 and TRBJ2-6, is EAGVAQSPRYKIIEKRQSVAFWCNPISGHATLYWYQQILGQGPKLLIQFQNNGVVDDSQLPKDRFSAERLKGVDSTLKIQPAKLEDSAVYLCASSSAGTSGPRGANVLTFGAGSRLTVL.

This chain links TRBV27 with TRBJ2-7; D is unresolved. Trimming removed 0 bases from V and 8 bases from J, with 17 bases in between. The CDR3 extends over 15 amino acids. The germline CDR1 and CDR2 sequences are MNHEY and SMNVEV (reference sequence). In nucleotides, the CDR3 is TGTGCCAGCAGTTTATCGATAACCGCAGGCAGTCAGCAGTACTTC. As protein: CASSLSITAGSQQYF.

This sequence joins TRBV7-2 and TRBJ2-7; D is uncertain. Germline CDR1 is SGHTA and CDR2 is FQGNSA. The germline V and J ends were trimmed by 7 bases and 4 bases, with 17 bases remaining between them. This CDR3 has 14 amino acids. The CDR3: CASTLQALEYEQYF. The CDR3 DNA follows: TGTGCCAGCACCCTCCAAGCTTTAGAATACGAGCAGTACTTC.

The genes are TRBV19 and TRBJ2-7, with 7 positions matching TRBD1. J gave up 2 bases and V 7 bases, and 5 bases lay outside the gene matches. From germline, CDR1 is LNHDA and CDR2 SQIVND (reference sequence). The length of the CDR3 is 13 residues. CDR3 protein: CASKETGTYEQYF. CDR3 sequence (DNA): TGTGCCAGTAAAGAGACAGGGACCTACGAGCAGTACTTC.

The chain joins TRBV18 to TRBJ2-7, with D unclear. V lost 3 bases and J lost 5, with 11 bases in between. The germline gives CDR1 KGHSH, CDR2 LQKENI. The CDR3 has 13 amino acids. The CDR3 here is CASSPGGSHEQYF. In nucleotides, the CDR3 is TGTGCCAGCTCACCCGGCGGCAGCCACGAGCAGTACTTC.

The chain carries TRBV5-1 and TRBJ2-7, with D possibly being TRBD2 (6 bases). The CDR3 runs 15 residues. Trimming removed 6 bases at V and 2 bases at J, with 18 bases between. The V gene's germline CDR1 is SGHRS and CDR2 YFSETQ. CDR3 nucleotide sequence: TGCGCCAGCACCACGCCCGGGACTGAAACCTACGAGCAGTACTTC. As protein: CASTTPGTETYEQYF.

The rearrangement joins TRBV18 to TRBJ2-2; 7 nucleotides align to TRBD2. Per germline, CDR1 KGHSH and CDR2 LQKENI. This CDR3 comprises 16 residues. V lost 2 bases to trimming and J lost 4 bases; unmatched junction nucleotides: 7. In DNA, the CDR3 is TGTGCCAGCTCACCAGAAGCGGGGTTCGGCACCGGGGAGCTGTTTTTT. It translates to CASSPEAGFGTGELFF.

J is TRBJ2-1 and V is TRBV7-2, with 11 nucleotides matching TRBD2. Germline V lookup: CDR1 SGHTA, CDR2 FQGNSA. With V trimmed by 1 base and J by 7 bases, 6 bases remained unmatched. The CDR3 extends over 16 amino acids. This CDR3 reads CASSLGVAGGQNEQFF. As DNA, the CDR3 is TGTGCCAGCAGCTTAGGGGTAGCGGGGGGGCAAAATGAGCAGTTCTTC.